Listed here are 28 T cell receptor beta chains from one sample, sequenced in a study of radiotherapy plus CTLA-4 blockade in lung cancer. The repertoire was sequenced with immunoSEQ multiplex PCR; TCRdb's copy has only in-frame clones and lacks some. In the table there are 85,000 to 95,000 clones, 82% of which are singletons. This sample comprised peripheral blood, obtained from a patient treated with radiotherapy plus ipilimumab. The receptors were gathered from a human donor with non-small cell lung cancer that progressed on radiotherapy plus ipilimumab.

This clone was counted a few times. The chain joins TRBV6-1 to TRBJ2-7; 11 bases align to TRBD2. With 4 bases clipped from V and 3 bases from J, the junction kept 11 bases outside the gene matches. The CDR3 has 17 residues. Germline V gives CDR1 MNHNS, CDR2 SASEGT. CDR3 in DNA: TGTGCCAGCAGTGTACCACGTCTCACTAGCGGGAGCTACGAGCAGTACGTC. It specifies CASSVPRLTSGSYEQYV.

The chain couples TRBV6-6 to TRBJ1-4; D not certain. V gave up 5 bases and J gave up 6 bases, with 10 bases separating them. This CDR3 has 13 residues. Germline CDR1 is MNHNY and CDR2 is SVGAGI (reference sequence). The CDR3 bases are TGTGCCAGCAGTCCAAGCTGGGATGAAAAACTGTTTTTT. Translation: CASSPSWDEKLFF.

The chain couples TRBV2 to TRBJ2-7; D gene unclear. The CDR3 covers 11 residues. Trimming left V 3 bases short and J 6 bases short, with 6 bases between. CDR1 and CDR2 (germline): SNHLY, FYNNEI. The CDR3 loop reads CASSDYAEQYV. The CDR3 DNA follows: TGTGCCAGCAGTGATTACGCCGAGCAGTACGTC.

This chain uses TRBV28 with TRBJ1-4; maybe TRBD1 (5 bases). The germline V gene has CDR1 MDHEN and CDR2 SYDVKM. V was clipped by 6 bases and J by 8 bases, with 19 bases between them. CDR3 length: 15 residues. CDR3 protein: CASSPASGIGEKLFF. In DNA form, the CDR3 reads TGTGCCAGCAGCCCAGCCTCAGGGATTGGGGAAAAACTGTTTTTT.

The chain recombines TRBV7-2 with TRBJ2-2; 8 bases fit TRBD2. Germline V lookup: CDR1 SGHTA, CDR2 FQGNSA. Unmatched junction bases numbered 8, after V lost 5 bases and J lost 3 bases. CDR3 size: 16 residues. CDR3 DNA: TGTGCCAGCAGCCCGCGGACTAGCACCGACACCGGGGAGCTGTTTTTT. Encoded protein: CASSPRTSTDTGELFF.

The V call is TRBV18, the J call TRBJ2-7, with D possibly matching TRBD2 (6 bases). CDR1 and CDR2 from the germline V gene are KGHSH and LQKENI. The CDR3 spans 14 residues. V gave up 6 bases and J gave up 0 bases, with 12 bases separating them. The CDR3 sequence is CASSPGEYSYEQYF. Here the CDR3 DNA reads TGTGCCAGCTCGCCGGGGGAGTACTCCTACGAGCAGTACTTC. The entire variable domain, with the rest obtained from reference TRBV18 and TRBJ2-7, is as follows: NAGVMQNPRHLVRRRGQEARLRCSPMKGHSHVYWYRQLPEEGLKFMVYLQKENIIDESGMPKERFSAEFPKEGPSILRIQQVVRGDSAAYFCASSPGEYSYEQYFGPGTRLTVT.

The chain links TRBV4-2 to TRBJ2-2, with 10 bases identical to TRBD2. The CDR3 length is 19 residues. Germline assignment: CDR1 LGHNA and CDR2 YNFKEQ. V dropped 0 bases and J dropped 2; count of bases not matched to a gene: 9. CDR3 nucleotide sequence: TGTGCCAGCAGCCAAGATAGCCTAGCGGGAGAGTTAAACACCGGGGAGCTGTTTTTT. The encoded protein is CASSQDSLAGELNTGELFF.

This chain joins TRBV6-5 and TRBJ1-5, with a weak D call TRBD1 (6 bases). CDR1 is MNHEY, CDR2 SVGAGI, per germline. Trimming shortened V by 7 bases and J by 6 bases, and 16 bases separated the two germline ends. This CDR3 contains 14 residues. This CDR3 reads CASNFSKGGQPQHF. The CDR3 nucleotides read TGTGCCAGCAACTTCTCGAAGGGGGGTCAGCCCCAGCATTTT.

The J gene is TRBJ1-2, the V gene TRBV5-4; a weak D match, TRBD1 (5 bases). Germline CDR1 reads SGHNT; CDR2 reads YYREEE (reference sequence). This CDR3 is 15 amino acids long. V lost 0 bases to trimming and J lost 1 base, with 10 bases between them. Here the CDR3 DNA reads TGTGCCAGCAGCTTGGGAGGACAAATTAACTATGGCTACACCTTC. As protein: CASSLGGQINYGYTF.

The chain has TRBV9 and TRBJ2-1, with D possibly being TRBD1 or TRBD2 (5 bases each). The CDR3 length is 15 residues. Germline V gives CDR1 SGDLS, CDR2 YYNGEE. Trimming pared 0 bases from V and 0 bases from J, leaving 7 bases between. Written as DNA, the CDR3 is TGTGCCAGCAGCGTAGATGGGGGCTCCTACAATGAGCAGTTCTTC. Protein sequence: CASSVDGGSYNEQFF.

This clone was observed a few times. The chain is built from TRBV5-5 and TRBJ1-3; TRBD1 matches at 7 bases. V lost 7 bases, J lost 3 bases, and 10 bases stayed unmatched. The CDR3 has 15 residues. Germline CDR1 is SGHKS and CDR2 is YYEKEE (reference sequence). As DNA, the CDR3 is TGTGCCAGCGACTGGGACAGTAAGGTTGGAAACACCATATATTTT. It codes for CASDWDSKVGNTIYF.

This clone appeared once. The sample carries other DNA sequences with the same CDR3. The chain has TRBV5-1 and TRBJ2-7, with TRBD2 matching 9 bases. The CDR3 is 13 amino acids. After removal of 3 bases from V and 4 bases from J, the junction contained 2 bases not matched to a gene. Per the germline V gene, CDR1 is SGHRS and CDR2 is YFSETQ. CDR3 in amino acids: CASSYSGSYEQYF. The CDR3 DNA reads as TGCGCCAGCAGCTATAGCGGGAGTTACGAGCAGTACTTC.

The sample holds a few counts of this clone. The chain is built from TRBV4-1 and TRBJ2-1; the match to TRBD2 covers 11 bases. The CDR3 totals 15 residues. Per the germline V gene, CDR1 is MGHRA and CDR2 is YSYEKL. Trimming cost V 1 base and J 4 bases; bases outside gene matches: 0. The CDR3: CASSQGLAGYNEQFF. The DNA of the CDR3 is TGCGCCAGCAGCCAAGGACTAGCGGGATACAATGAGCAGTTCTTC.

This clone was counted a single time. The genes are TRBV25-1 and TRBJ1-2; TRBD1 matches 8 bases. The germline V gene has CDR1 MGHDK and CDR2 SYGVNS. V shed 6 bases, J shed 13 bases, and the junction held 10 bases outside the gene matches. The CDR3 loop spans 12 amino acids. The DNA for the CDR3 is TGTGCCAGCAGGGATAGACAGGGGACGATCACCTTC. Protein: CASRDRQGTITF.

The chain joins TRBV10-2 to TRBJ2-7; TRBD2 matches at 8 bases. CDR1 and CDR2 (germline): WSHSY, SAAADI. The CDR3 extends over 15 amino acids. V lost 5 bases to trimming and J lost 1 base; unmatched junction nucleotides: 7. CDR3 coding DNA: TGCGCCAGCAGTCCCGGGGGGGGTCCTTCCTACGAGCAGTACTTC. This encodes CASSPGGGPSYEQYF.

The chain has TRBV2 and TRBJ2-3; D unresolved. This CDR3 is built from 12 residues. Germline CDR1 reads SNHLY; CDR2 reads FYNNEI. Trimming took off 8 bases at V and 2 bases at J, with 8 bases between the two ends. The CDR3 sequence: CASAQITDTQYF. In DNA form, the CDR3 reads TGTGCCAGCGCCCAGATCACAGATACGCAGTATTTT.

This chain joins TRBV28 and TRBJ2-7, with D perhaps matching TRBD1 (5 bases). V lost 3 bases and J 5 bases, leaving 14 bases between the germline ends. The CDR3 runs 14 residues. Germline lookup yields CDR1 MDHEN and CDR2 SYDVKM. As DNA, the CDR3 is TGTGCCAGCAGTTTGACCGGCAGGGTCAACGAGCAGTACGTC. Protein sequence: CASSLTGRVNEQYV.

The chain has TRBV7-3 and TRBJ2-1; TRBD2 matches at 9 bases. Germline assignment: CDR1 SGHTA and CDR2 FQGTGA. V was clipped by 1 base and J by 8 bases; unmatched bases: 6. This CDR3 has 15 residues. The CDR3 is CASSLIAGAAYEQFF. The CDR3 nucleotides read TGTGCCAGCAGCTTAATAGCGGGAGCGGCCTATGAGCAGTTCTTC.

A single count supports this clone. The rearrangement joins TRBV2 to TRBJ1-1; possibly TRBD1 for D (6 bases). V lost 4 bases and J 3 bases, leaving 9 bases between the germline ends. This CDR3 is 13 amino acids long. In germline, CDR1 is SNHLY, CDR2 FYNNEI. This CDR3 is CASSVAGDTEAFF. As DNA, the CDR3 is TGTGCCAGCAGTGTCGCAGGGGACACTGAAGCTTTCTTT.

The chain recombines TRBV28 with TRBJ2-1; TRBD2 matches 12 bases. V lost 6 bases, J lost 8 bases, and 8 bases stayed unmatched. Germline CDR1 reads MDHEN; CDR2 reads SYDVKM. The CDR3 extends over 15 amino acids. In nucleotides, the CDR3 is TGTGCCAGCAGCCGACCGACTAGCGGGAGAGATGAGCAGTTCTTC. Translated, it gives CASSRPTSGRDEQFF.

The chain carries TRBV6-6 and TRBJ2-5; TRBD2 matches at 13 bases. The CDR3 sequence is 15 residues long. Per germline, CDR1 MNHNY and CDR2 SVGAGI (reference sequence). V was clipped by 4 bases and J by 4 bases; unmatched bases: 3. Here the CDR3 DNA reads TGTGCCAGCAGTTCCCGGACTAGCGGGAGAGAGACCCAGTACTTC. It encodes CASSSRTSGRETQYF.

Here the CDR3 reads CASSPRTSRYEQYV. CDR3 sequence (DNA): TGTGCCAGCAGCCCCCGGACTAGCAGATACGAGCAGTACGTC. The rearrangement joins TRBV7-9 to TRBJ2-7; 8 bases align to TRBD2. V lost 5 bases, J lost 4 bases, and 7 bases stayed unmatched. Germline CDR1 SEHNR, CDR2 FQNEAQ (reference sequence). The CDR3 runs 14 residues.

The rearrangement links TRBV5-6 to TRBJ2-6; D call uncertain. CDR1 SGHDT and CDR2 YYEEEE come from the germline V gene. V dropped 6 bases and J dropped 2 bases, with 6 bases sitting between them. This CDR3 has 13 residues. The CDR3 nucleotides are TGTGCCAGCACCCTCCCTGGGGCCAACGTCCTGACTTTC. Its translation is CASTLPGANVLTF.

The chain joins TRBV18 to TRBJ2-7; 8 nucleotides match TRBD1. Trimming at V came to 4 bases and at J to 1 base, leaving 6 bases not matched to a gene. CDR1 KGHSH and CDR2 LQKENI come from the germline V gene. CDR3 length: 15 residues. CDR3 in DNA: TGTGCCAGCTCACGAGACAGGGGACCTTCCTACGAGCAGTACTTC. This encodes CASSRDRGPSYEQYF.

The chain has TRBV27 and TRBJ1-3; no definite D call. The CDR3 has 13 amino acids. The V and J ends lost 6 bases and 3 bases respectively, with 9 bases between them. Germline V gene lookup returns CDR1 MNHEY and CDR2 SMNVEV (reference sequence). DNA of the CDR3: TGTGCCAGCAGCCCGAACAATGGAAACACCATATATTTT. Protein: CASSPNNGNTIYF.

The V and J genes are TRBV9 and TRBJ2-3; 7 nucleotides match TRBD2. Germline V gene data show CDR1 as SGDLS and CDR2 as YYNGEE. J was trimmed by 3 bases and V by 3 bases; bases with no gene match: 10. There are 16 residues in the CDR3. CDR3 sequence (DNA): TGTGCCAGCAGCGCATCCGGCGGGAGATCGACAGATACGCAGTATTTT. Translation: CASSASGGRSTDTQYF.

The chain joins TRBV25-1 to TRBJ1-1; 8 nucleotides match TRBD1. The CDR3 consists of 16 residues. J lost 3 bases, V lost 6 bases, and 12 bases had no gene match. Germline-derived CDR1 and CDR2 are MGHDK and SYGVNS. This CDR3 is CASSPTGVRLDTEAFF. The CDR3 nucleotides read TGTGCCAGCAGCCCGACAGGGGTGCGCTTGGACACTGAAGCTTTCTTT. Full variable domain (remainder filled in from reference TRBV25-1 and TRBJ1-1): EADIYQTPRYLVIGTGKKITLECSQTMGHDKMYWYQQDPGMELHLIHYSYGVNSTEKGDLSSESTVSRIRTEHFPLTLESARPSHTSQYLCASSPTGVRLDTEAFFGQGTRLTVV.

The CDR3: CASVLTSFYEQYF. The CDR3 DNA follows: TGTGCCAGCGTTTTGACTAGCTTCTACGAGCAGTACTTC. The rearrangement joins TRBV6-1 to TRBJ2-7; TRBD2 agrees at 7 bases. V lost 8 bases and J lost 3; bases outside the gene matches: 7. This CDR3 has 13 amino acids. Germline CDR1 and CDR2: MNHNS and SASEGT.